The 15 T cell receptor beta chains listed next were all sequenced from one sample in a study of blood T cells in healthy people across ages. A sample-barcoded 5' primer and a J-beta primer mix were used in a second PCR of roughly 6 to 12 cycles. TCRdb processed the 5' RACE reads anew with MiXCR; each CDR3 protein has one entry. Seen here are 600,000 to 650,000 distinct CDR3 sequences, roughly 53% observed once, and the top ten hold 35% to 40%. The source material was blood. These receptors all stem from a man aged 55 to 70 in good health.

This chain connects TRBV7-2 to TRBJ2-6, with TRBD2 matching 7 bases. The J segment lost 2 bases and the V segment lost 2 bases, leaving 3 bases of the junction unmatched. CDR1 is SGHTA, CDR2 FQGNSA, per germline. This CDR3 is 16 amino acids long. CDR3 loop: CASSLTRGAGANVLTF. CDR3 nucleotide sequence: TGTGCCAGCAGCTTAACCCGGGGGGCTGGGGCCAACGTCCTGACTTTC.

This clonotype was detected only a few times. The genes are TRBV4-1 and TRBJ2-7; D uncertain. TRBJ2-5 explains the end of the DNA better; the J call may be wrong. There are 21 residues in the CDR3. Germline CDR1 reads MGHRA; CDR2 reads YSYEKL. The CDR3 DNA is TGCGCCAGCAGCCGGAATATCGGCGACGGAACACTGGGAACACTAAAGGAGACCCAGTACTTC. It specifies CASSRNIGDGTLGTLKETQYF.

This clonotype was found many times. The rearrangement links TRBV2 to TRBJ1-2, with 7 bases matching TRBD1. The CDR3 has 15 amino acids. V shed 5 bases and J 3 bases; nucleotides not matched to a gene: 9. Germline values: CDR1 SNHLY, CDR2 FYNNEI. The CDR3 DNA sequence: TGTGCCAGCAGTACCGGACAGGAGTTCTACTATGGCTACACCTTC. It specifies CASSTGQEFYYGYTF. Supplemented by reference TRBV2 and TRBJ1-2, the full variable domain reads EPEVTQTPSHQVTQMGQEVILRCVPISNHLYFYWYRQILGQKVEFLVSFYNNEISEKSEIFDDQFSVERPDGSNFTLKIRSTKLEDSAMYFCASSTGQEFYYGYTFGSGTRLTVV.

The chain uses TRBV2 and TRBJ2-7; D call uncertain. Trimming stripped 2 bases from V and 2 bases from J, with 7 bases between. This CDR3 is built from 13 residues. In germline, CDR1 is SNHLY, CDR2 FYNNEI. The CDR3 region has the DNA TGTGCCAGCAGTGAAAACCGGCCCTACGAGCAGTACTTC. It yields the protein CASSENRPYEQYF.

The chain joins TRBV5-1 to TRBJ2-7; TRBD1 agrees at 8 bases. Germline loops: CDR1 SGHRS, CDR2 YFSETQ. The CDR3 runs 14 residues. V shed 0 bases and J 5 bases; nucleotides not matched to a gene: 4. CDR3 amino acids: CASSLGRGLHEQYF. Here the CDR3 DNA reads TGCGCCAGCAGCTTGGGCAGGGGGCTCCACGAGCAGTACTTC.

The chain joins TRBV5-1 to TRBJ2-7, with 7 positions matching TRBD1. J lost 3 bases, V lost 2 bases, and 5 bases had no gene match. Germline V CDR1 and CDR2: SGHRS, YFSETQ. The CDR3 contains 14 residues. CDR3 DNA: TGCGCCAGCAGCTTCACAGGGGTGGGCTACGAGCAGTACTTC. Translating gives CASSFTGVGYEQYF.

The J gene is TRBJ2-7, the V gene TRBV3-1; TRBD2 agrees at 7 bases. TRBJ2-5 matches the DNA end more closely, so the J call is doubtful. Germline CDR1 and CDR2: LGHDT and YNNKEL (reference sequence). This CDR3 comprises 14 residues. The CDR3, as DNA: TGTGCCAGCAGCCAAAGTGGGAGGGAAGAGACCCAGTACTTC. Its protein product is CASSQSGREETQYF.

V gene TRBV20-1 combines with J gene TRBJ1-2, with D possibly TRBD1 on 6 matching bases. This CDR3 contains 15 residues. Trimming took 6 bases from V and 4 from J, leaving 21 bases between them. CDR1 and CDR2 (germline): DFQATT, SNEGSKA (reference sequence). The CDR3 bases are TGCAGTGCCCTCAGGACAGCCGGATTAAGCTATGGCTACACCTTC. Its protein is CSALRTAGLSYGYTF.

This clonotype was counted a few times. This sequence joins TRBV11-3 and TRBJ2-7; 8 bases are a match to TRBD2. The CDR3 contains 16 residues. Germline-derived CDR1 and CDR2 are SGHNT and YENEEA. Trimming at V came to 5 bases and at J to 10 bases, leaving 19 bases not matched to a gene. The DNA for the CDR3 is TGTGCCAGCAGCGAAATTGGGCCGGGGGGGCATACGGTCCAGTACTTC. Encoded protein: CASSEIGPGGHTVQYF.

This chain connects TRBV12-3 or TRBV12-4 to TRBJ2-3, with D perhaps TRBD1 (5 bases). This CDR3 comprises 14 residues. Trimming took off 4 bases at V and 6 bases at J, with 14 bases between the two ends. The CDR3 DNA reads TGTGCCAGCAGTTCGTGGGGCGGTGGGGATACGCAGTATTTT. This sequence encodes CASSSWGGGDTQYF.

The V call is TRBV20-1, the J call TRBJ1-5; 12 bases are a match to TRBD1. The CDR3 runs to 14 residues. Looked up from germline, CDR1 is DFQATT and CDR2 is SNEGSKA (reference sequence). V trimming: 6 bases; J trimming: 5 bases; junction bases outside the gene matches: 5. CDR3 in amino acids: CSAGGQGAHQPQHF. CDR3 nucleotide sequence: TGCAGTGCGGGGGGACAGGGGGCCCATCAGCCCCAGCATTTT.

This clonotype was detected a few times. The V and J genes are TRBV4-2 and TRBJ1-4; 11 nucleotides agree with TRBD1. The CDR3 totals 16 residues. V shed 0 bases, J shed 8 bases, and the junction held 5 bases outside the gene matches. The V gene's germline CDR1 is LGHNA and CDR2 YNFKEQ. In DNA, the CDR3 is TGTGCCAGCAGCCAAGAGCGCGGACAGGGGGCGGAAAAACTGTTTTTT. Protein: CASSQERGQGAEKLFF.

The rearrangement links TRBV20-1 to TRBJ2-5, with D tentatively TRBD1 or TRBD2 (5 bases each). Germline V lookup: CDR1 DFQATT, CDR2 SNEGSKA (reference sequence). The CDR3 spans 15 residues. V dropped 5 bases and J dropped 9 bases, with 25 bases sitting between them. This chain's CDR3 is CSAQEGVLGPRAQYF. The CDR3 DNA reads TGCAGTGCTCAAGAGGGTGTTTTGGGGCCCAGGGCCCAGTACTTC.

The CDR3 is CASSQQRTRSSYNEQFF. The DNA for the CDR3 is TGCGCCAGCAGCCAACAACGTACACGGAGCTCCTACAATGAGCAGTTCTTC. The genes are TRBV4-1 and TRBJ2-1; no definite D call. Trimming removed 2 bases from V and 0 bases from J, with 14 bases in between. Germline lookup yields CDR1 MGHRA and CDR2 YSYEKL. The CDR3 extends over 17 amino acids.

This clonotype occurred a few times. The V call is TRBV10-2, the J call TRBJ2-7, with 10 bases identical to TRBD2. Per germline, CDR1 WSHSY and CDR2 SAAADI. The length of the CDR3 is 13 residues. V was clipped by 5 bases and J by 6 bases; unmatched bases: 4. The DNA of the CDR3 is TGCGCCAGCAGTACAGCGGGGGGGGGCGAGCAGTACTTC. This codes for CASSTAGGGEQYF.